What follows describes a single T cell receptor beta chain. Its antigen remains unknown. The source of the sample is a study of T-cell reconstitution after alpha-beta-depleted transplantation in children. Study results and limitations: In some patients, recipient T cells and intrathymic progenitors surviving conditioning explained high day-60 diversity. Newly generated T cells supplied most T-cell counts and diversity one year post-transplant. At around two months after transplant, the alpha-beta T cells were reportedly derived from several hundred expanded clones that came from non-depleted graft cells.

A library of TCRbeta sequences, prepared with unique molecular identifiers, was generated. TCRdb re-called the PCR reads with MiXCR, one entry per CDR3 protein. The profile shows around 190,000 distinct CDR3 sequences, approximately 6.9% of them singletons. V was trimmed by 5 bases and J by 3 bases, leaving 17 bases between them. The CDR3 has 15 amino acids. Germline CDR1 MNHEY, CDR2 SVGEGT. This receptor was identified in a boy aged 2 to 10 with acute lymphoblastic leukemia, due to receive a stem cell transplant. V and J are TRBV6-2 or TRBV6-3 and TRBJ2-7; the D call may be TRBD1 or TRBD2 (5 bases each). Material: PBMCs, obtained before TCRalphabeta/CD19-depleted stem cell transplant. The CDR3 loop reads CASSTRRGLFYEQYF. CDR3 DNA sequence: TGTGCCAGCAGTACACGACGGGGCCTTTTCTACGAGCAGTACTTC.